A single sample gave rise to the 10 T cell receptor beta chains below, sequenced in a study of T cell responses to AZD1222 COVID-19 vaccine. Repertoires were generated with immunoSEQ multiplex PCR, while TCRdb's copy carries only in-frame clones and drops some. The data hold about 140,000 clones, with roughly 90% observed a single time. This specimen consisted of peripheral blood, obtained on day 0 of AZD1222 vaccination. The receptor set was obtained from an adult in good health.

The chain links TRBV11-2 to TRBJ2-2; 12 bases map to TRBD2. The CDR3 loop spans 16 amino acids. Losses at the gene ends were 1 base for V and 9 bases for J; bases not matched to a gene: 6. Germline CDR1 and CDR2: SGHAT and FQNNGV. In nucleotides, the CDR3 is TGTGCCAGCAGCTTAGGCCTAGCGGGAGGGCCTAGGGAGCTGTTTTTT. Protein sequence: CASSLGLAGGPRELFF.

This chain joins TRBV5-1 and TRBJ1-4; D gene unclear. CDR3 length: 15 residues. The germline gives CDR1 SGHRS, CDR2 YFSETQ. Trimming pared 4 bases from V and 0 bases from J, leaving 10 bases between. The CDR3 bases are TGCGCCAGCAGCGCGGGGATTGCAACTAATGAAAAACTGTTTTTT. Translated: CASSAGIATNEKLFF.

The J gene is TRBJ2-3, the V gene TRBV25-1, with 9 bases fitting TRBD1. The CDR3 is made up of 18 amino acids. After removal of 8 bases from V and 7 bases from J, the junction contained 22 bases not matched to a gene. Germline lookup yields CDR1 MGHDK and CDR2 SYGVNS. CDR3 loop: CASRPSSDRGKDQNTQYF. CDR3 nucleotide sequence: TGTGCCAGCCGACCCTCTTCTGACAGGGGGAAGGATCAGAATACGCAGTATTTT.

The gene calls are TRBV30 and TRBJ2-3; D ambiguous. The CDR3 is 13 amino acids. Trimming took off 4 bases at V and 4 bases at J, with 12 bases between the two ends. Germline V gives CDR1 GTSNPN, CDR2 SVGIG (reference sequence). DNA for the CDR3: TGTGCCTGGATGAGGAAAGCCGCAGATACGCAGTATTTT. It translates to CAWMRKAADTQYF.

This CDR3 is CASSTGEGYGYTF. The CDR3 coding sequence is TGTGCCAGCAGCACAGGGGAGGGCTATGGCTACACCTTC. The rearrangement links TRBV5-6 to TRBJ1-2; 7 nucleotides align to TRBD1. V gave up 4 bases and J gave up 4 bases; unmatched junction bases: 4. CDR3 length: 13 amino acids. CDR1 SGHDT and CDR2 YYEEEE come from the germline V gene.

The rearrangement joins TRBV7-2 to TRBJ2-3, with 12 bases that match TRBD2. The CDR3 covers 15 residues. V lost 5 bases to trimming and J lost 4 bases; unmatched junction nucleotides: 4. Germline V gene data show CDR1 as SGHTA and CDR2 as FQGNSA. For the CDR3, the DNA is TGTGCCAGCAGCCCCAGACTAGCGGGGGCAGATACGCAGTATTTT. It is translated as CASSPRLAGADTQYF.

The chain joins TRBV4-1 to TRBJ2-6; the D is unclear. CDR3 length: 17 residues. Germline CDR1 and CDR2: MGHRA and YSYEKL. Deletions cut 1 base from V and 4 bases from J, with 14 bases between. CDR3 in DNA: TGCGCCAGCAGCCAAGGTTCGCAGGCAGGAGGGGCCAACGTCCTGACTTTC. The encoded protein is CASSQGSQAGGANVLTF.

The rearrangement links TRBV12-3 or TRBV12-4 to TRBJ1-2; D is uncertain. The CDR3 covers 13 residues. Trimming took 6 bases from V and 6 from J, leaving 14 bases between them. The CDR3 reads CASSPSSFDGYTF. In DNA form, the CDR3 reads TGTGCCAGCAGCCCCTCCAGTTTTGATGGCTACACCTTC.

The chain is built from TRBV6-5 and TRBJ2-7; D is perhaps TRBD1 (5 bases). V was clipped by 9 bases and J by 2 bases, with 20 bases between them. The germline V gene encodes CDR1 MNHEY and CDR2 SVGAGI. This CDR3 contains 15 residues. Here the CDR3 reads CASARRGQGPYEQYF. The CDR3 nucleotides read TGTGCCAGTGCTCGCCGCGGCCAGGGCCCCTACGAGCAGTACTTC.

About this clone: The junction and the germline gene differ at one end; a read error may be behind it. This chain joins TRBV2 and TRBJ2-1, with TRBD2 as a possible D gene (6 bases). In germline, CDR1 is SNHLY, CDR2 FYNNEI. The CDR3 loop spans 9 amino acids. CDR3 region: CASSGGKVF. CDR3 nucleotides: TGTGCCAGTAGCGGAGGGAAGGTCTTC.